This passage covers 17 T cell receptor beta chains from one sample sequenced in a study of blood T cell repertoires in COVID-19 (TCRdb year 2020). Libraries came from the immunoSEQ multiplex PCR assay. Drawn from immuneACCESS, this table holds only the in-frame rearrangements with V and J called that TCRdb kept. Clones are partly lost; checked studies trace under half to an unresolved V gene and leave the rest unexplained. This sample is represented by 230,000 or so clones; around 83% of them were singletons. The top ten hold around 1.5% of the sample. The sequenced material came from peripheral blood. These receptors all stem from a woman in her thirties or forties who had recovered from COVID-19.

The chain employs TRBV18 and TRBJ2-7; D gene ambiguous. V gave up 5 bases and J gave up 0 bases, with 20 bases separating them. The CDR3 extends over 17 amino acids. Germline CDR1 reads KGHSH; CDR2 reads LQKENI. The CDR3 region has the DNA TGTGCCAGCTCAGGAAAGGCGATTGGTACGGGCTCCTACGAGCAGTACTTC. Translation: CASSGKAIGTGSYEQYF.

The CDR3: CASSLALRGREETQYF. The CDR3, as DNA: TGTGCCAGCAGCTTGGCCCTGAGGGGGCGAGAGGAGACCCAGTACTTC. The chain carries TRBV5-4 and TRBJ2-5; 7 positions agree with TRBD1. J lost 5 bases, V lost 0 bases, and 10 bases had no gene match. CDR3 size: 16 residues. CDR1 SGHNT and CDR2 YYREEE come from the germline V gene (reference sequence). The variable domain in full, completed from reference TRBV5-4 and TRBJ2-5, reads ETGVTQSPTHLIKTRGQQVTLRCSSQSGHNTVSWYQQALGQGPQFIFQYYREEENGRGNFPPRFSGLQFPNYSSELNVNALELDDSALYLCASSLALRGREETQYFGPGTRLLVL.

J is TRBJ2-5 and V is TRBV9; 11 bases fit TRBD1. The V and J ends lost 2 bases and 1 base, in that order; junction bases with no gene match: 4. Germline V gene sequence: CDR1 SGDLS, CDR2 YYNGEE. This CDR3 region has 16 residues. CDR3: CASSVGTGGTQETQYF. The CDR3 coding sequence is TGTGCCAGCAGCGTGGGGACAGGGGGAACCCAAGAGACCCAGTACTTC.

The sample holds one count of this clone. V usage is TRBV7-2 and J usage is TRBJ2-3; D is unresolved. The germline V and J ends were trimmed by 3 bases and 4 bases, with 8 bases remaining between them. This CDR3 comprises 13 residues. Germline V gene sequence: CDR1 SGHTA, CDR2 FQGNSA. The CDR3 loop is CASSFLMSDTQYF. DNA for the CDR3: TGTGCCAGCAGCTTCCTAATGTCAGATACGCAGTATTTT.

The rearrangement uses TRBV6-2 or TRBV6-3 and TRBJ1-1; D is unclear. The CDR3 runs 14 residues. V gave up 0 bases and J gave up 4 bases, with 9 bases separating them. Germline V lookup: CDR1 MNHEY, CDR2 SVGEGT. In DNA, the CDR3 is TGTGCCAGCAGTTACTCATACGGGAGCACTGAAGCTTTCTTT. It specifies CASSYSYGSTEAFF.

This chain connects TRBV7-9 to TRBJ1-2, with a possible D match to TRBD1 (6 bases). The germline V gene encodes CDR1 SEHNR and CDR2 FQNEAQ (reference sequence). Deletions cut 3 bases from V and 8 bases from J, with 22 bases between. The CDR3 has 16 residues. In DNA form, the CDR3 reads TGTGCCAGCAGCTTGTGGGATTCAGGGGCGCGTGGAGGCTACACCTTC. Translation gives CASSLWDSGARGGYTF.

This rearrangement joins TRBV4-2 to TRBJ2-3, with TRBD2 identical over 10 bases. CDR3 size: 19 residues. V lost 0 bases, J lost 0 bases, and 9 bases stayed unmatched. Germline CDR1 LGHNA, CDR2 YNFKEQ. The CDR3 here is CASSQDLYRAGGSTDTQYF. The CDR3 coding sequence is TGTGCCAGCAGCCAAGACCTTTATCGAGCGGGGGGGAGCACAGATACGCAGTATTTT.

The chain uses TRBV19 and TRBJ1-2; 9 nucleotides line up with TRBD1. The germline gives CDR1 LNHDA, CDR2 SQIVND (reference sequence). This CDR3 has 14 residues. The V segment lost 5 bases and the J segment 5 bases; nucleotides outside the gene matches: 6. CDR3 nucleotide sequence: TGTGCCAGTAGTCTGGGACAGGGCCGGTATGGCTACACCTTC. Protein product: CASSLGQGRYGYTF.

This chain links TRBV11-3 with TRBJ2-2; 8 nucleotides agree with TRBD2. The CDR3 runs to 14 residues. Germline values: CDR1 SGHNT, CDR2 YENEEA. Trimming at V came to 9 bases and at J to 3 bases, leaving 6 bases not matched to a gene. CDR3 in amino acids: CASTGTRDTGELFF. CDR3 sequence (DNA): TGTGCCAGTACGGGGACTAGGGACACCGGGGAGCTGTTTTTT.

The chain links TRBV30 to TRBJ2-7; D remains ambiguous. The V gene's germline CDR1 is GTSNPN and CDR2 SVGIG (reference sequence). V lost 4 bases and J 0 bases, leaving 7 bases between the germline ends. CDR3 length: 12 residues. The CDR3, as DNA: TGTGCCTGGAAACAGTTCTCCTACGAGCAGTACTTC. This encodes CAWKQFSYEQYF.

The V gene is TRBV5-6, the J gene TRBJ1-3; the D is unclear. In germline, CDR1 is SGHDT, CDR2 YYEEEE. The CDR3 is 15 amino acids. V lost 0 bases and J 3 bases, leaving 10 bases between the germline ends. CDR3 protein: CASSLVSGGGNTIYF. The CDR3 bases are TGTGCCAGCAGCTTGGTGTCAGGAGGTGGAAACACCATATATTTT. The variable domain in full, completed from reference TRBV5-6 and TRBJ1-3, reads DAGVTQSPTHLIKTRGQQVTLRCSPKSGHDTVSWYQQALGQGPQFIFQYYEEEERQRGNFPDRFSGHQFPNYSSELNVNALLLGDSALYLCASSLVSGGGNTIYFGEGSWLTVV.

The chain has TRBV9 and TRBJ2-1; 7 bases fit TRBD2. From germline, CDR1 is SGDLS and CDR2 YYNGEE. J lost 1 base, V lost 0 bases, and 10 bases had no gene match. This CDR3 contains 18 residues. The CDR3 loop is CASSVADLWGGSYNEQFF. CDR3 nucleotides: TGTGCCAGCAGCGTAGCTGATTTATGGGGGGGGTCCTACAATGAGCAGTTCTTC.

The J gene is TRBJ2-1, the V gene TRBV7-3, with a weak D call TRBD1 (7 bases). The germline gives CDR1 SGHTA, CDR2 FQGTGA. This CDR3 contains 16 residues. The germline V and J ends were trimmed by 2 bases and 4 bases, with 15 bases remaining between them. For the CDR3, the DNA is TGTGCCAGCAGCTTATACCCCAGGGGGGCGTACAATGAGCAGTTCTTC. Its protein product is CASSLYPRGAYNEQFF.

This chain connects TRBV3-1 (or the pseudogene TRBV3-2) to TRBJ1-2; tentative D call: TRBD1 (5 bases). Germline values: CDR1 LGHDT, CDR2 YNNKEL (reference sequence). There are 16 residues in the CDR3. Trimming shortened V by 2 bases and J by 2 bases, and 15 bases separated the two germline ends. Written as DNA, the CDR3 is TGTGCCAGCAGCCAATATCGTCCCAGGGTAAACTATGGCTACACCTTC. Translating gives CASSQYRPRVNYGYTF.

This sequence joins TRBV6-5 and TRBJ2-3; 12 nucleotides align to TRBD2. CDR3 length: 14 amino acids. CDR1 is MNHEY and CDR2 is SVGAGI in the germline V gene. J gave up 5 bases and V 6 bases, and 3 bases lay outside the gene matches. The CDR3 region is CASRLTSGGDTQYF. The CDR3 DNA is TGTGCCAGCAGGTTGACTAGCGGGGGAGATACGCAGTATTTT.

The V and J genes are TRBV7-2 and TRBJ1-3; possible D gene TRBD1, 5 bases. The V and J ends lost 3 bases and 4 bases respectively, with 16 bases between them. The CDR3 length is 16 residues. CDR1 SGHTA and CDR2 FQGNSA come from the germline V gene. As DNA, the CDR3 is TGTGCCAGCAGCTTCCTCGGGAGGGGAGAAGGAAACACCATATATTTT. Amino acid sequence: CASSFLGRGEGNTIYF.

CDR3 DNA sequence: TGTGCCAGCGGGGAGGGACAGGGGGACGAAAAACTGTTTTTT. Translating gives CASGEGQGDEKLFF. The chain is built from TRBV2 and TRBJ1-4, with 11 bases identical to TRBD1. Germline CDR1 reads SNHLY; CDR2 reads FYNNEI. V was clipped by 8 bases and J by 8 bases; unmatched bases: 7. This CDR3 comprises 14 residues.